This T cell receptor (beta chain) was recovered during a study of identical twins. Study-level points and caveats: Beta clonotypes that were abundant in cord blood contained fewer insertions, a pattern absent from memory repertoires. Within monozygotic twins, out-of-frame TCR alpha sharing was underestimated by the models.

This clonotype was observed at least ten times. Its antigen is not identified. Healthy Caucasian individuals made up all the donors. TCRdb passed the 5' RACE reads through MiXCR, listing each CDR3 protein once. This table holds around 680,000 distinct CDR3 sequences, roughly 8% found once. V lost 2 bases to trimming and J lost 5 bases, with 14 bases between them. This CDR3 has 15 residues. The same data also contributed to another study, on yellow fever vaccine responses in identical twins.

The chain links TRBV12-3 or TRBV12-4 to TRBJ2-3; possible D gene TRBD1, 6 bases. The sequencing input was PBMCs. The receptor was derived from a woman between 18 and 30 years old in good health. The CDR3 is CASSLTGSKEDTQYF. CDR3 bases: TGTGCCAGCAGTTTAACAGGGAGTAAGGAAGATACGCAGTATTTT.